This T cell receptor beta chain was profiled in a study of T cell responses to AZD1222 COVID-19 vaccine. This clone was detected only once. Only in-frame clones appear in the TCRdb table, and some are missing; sequencing was by immunoSEQ multiplex PCR. The data show about 160,000 clones, approximately 90% seen once. Between the trimmed V and J ends, which lost 1 base and 4 bases, there was a span of 9 bases. Germline V lookup: CDR1 LGHDT, CDR2 YNNKEL (reference sequence). The CDR3 contains 14 residues. Sequencing was performed on peripheral blood, taken on day 0 of MenACWY control vaccination. This sequence was found in an adult in good health. J is TRBJ2-3 and V is TRBV3-1 (or the pseudogene TRBV3-2); D is undetermined. CDR3 amino acids: CASSQASASDTQYF. CDR3 nucleotide sequence: TGTGCCAGCAGCCAAGCCTCGGCTTCAGATACGCAGTATTTT.